The T cell receptor (beta chain) described here comes from a study of blood T cell repertoires in COVID-19. Turning to the study itself: Both acute and convalescent COVID-19 samples were obtained from the United States, Italy and Spain. T cells, B-cell-depleted T cells, or PBMCs provided the cDNA or gDNA that served as material.

Per the original data handling: It was from reference gene primer amplification that nucleated cell counts were estimated. Sequencing was performed with immunoSEQ multiplex PCR; in TCRdb, only in-frame clones are kept and a portion is missing. That table gives V, J and clone size, and the DNA gave D and trimming. The sample lists roughly 32,000 clones, 93% occurring once. J lost 6 bases, V lost 3 bases, and 16 bases had no gene match. This CDR3 contains 19 residues. Per germline, CDR1 MNHEY and CDR2 SMNVEV (reference sequence). Specimen: peripheral blood. The chain combines TRBV27 with TRBJ1-4, with TRBD1 matching 10 bases. The sequence derives from a male donor with active COVID-19. The CDR3 sequence is CASSFGSWASGTGDEKLFF. The CDR3, as DNA: TGTGCCAGCAGTTTCGGGTCCTGGGCTTCCGGGACAGGGGATGAAAAACTGTTTTTT.